The sequence of this TCR beta chain was determined in a study of blood T cell repertoires in COVID-19. Assay used: immunoSEQ multiplex PCR; TCRdb lists only in-frame clones, some missing. The table includes roughly 220,000 clones, 90% detected once. V dropped 8 bases and J dropped 2 bases, with 11 bases sitting between them. Germline V gene data show CDR1 as MNHEY and CDR2 as SVGAGI. CDR3 size: 13 residues. V gene TRBV6-5 combines with J gene TRBJ2-3; D is perhaps TRBD2 (7 bases). This clonotype was obtained from a man aged 25-45 years who had been exposed to COVID-19. The source material was PBMCs or T cells enriched from blood (not recorded which). The CDR3 coding sequence is TGTGCCAGCCGGGGGGCGTACACAGATACGCAGTATTTT. Its protein is CASRGAYTDTQYF.